This T cell receptor beta chain appears in the sequencing data of a study of blood T cells in healthy people across ages. This CDR3 is built from 15 residues. Trimming shortened V by 0 bases and J by 0 bases, and 11 bases separated the two germline ends. Germline CDR1 and CDR2: SQVTM and ANQGSEA. This clonotype showed up just a few times. Total RNA extraction produced at least 6 micrograms (per sample) for the study. Through a sample-barcoded 5' primer and a J-beta primer mix, a second PCR was run for roughly 7 to 11 cycles. TCRdb re-analysed the 5' RACE reads in MiXCR, keeping a single row per CDR3 protein. The sample contains 750,000 to 850,000 distinct CDR3 sequences, roughly 25% of which appear only once. This sample also belongs to another study, concerning T cells of mothers and their children. That work adds: Each child gave approximately 2.8 million TCR beta CDR3 reads (each mother, over 8.5 million). Unrelated pairs and related pairs have their TCR recombination output shaped similarly by thymic selection.

The J gene is TRBJ1-1, the V gene TRBV29-1; no definite D call. The clonotype comes from a boy aged 5 to 17 in good health. Sequencing was carried out using blood. CDR3 residues: CSVEEGQFMNTEAFF. The CDR3 nucleotides are TGCAGCGTTGAAGAAGGCCAGTTCATGAACACTGAAGCTTTCTTT.